The sequence of this TCR beta chain was determined in a study of vaccination and CD4 T cells after COVID-19. Looking at the study overall: The convalescent population consisted of six males and four females, two of whom were of Hispanic ethnicity.

Treatment here: 10-day PBMC culture with coronavirus spike peptide pools or control peptides (ViraFEST assay). V dropped 2 bases and J dropped 0; count of bases not matched to a gene: 6. The CDR3 contains 18 residues. As concerns this clonotype: The antigen remains undetermined.

Cultured CD4+ T-cell DNA underwent Oncomine TCR Beta short-read sequencing. TCRdb ran MiXCR on the PCR reads and lists one entry per CDR3 protein. The sample yields around 13,000 distinct CDR3 sequences, approximately 81% seen once. This TCR derives from a human donor who received a COVID-19 vaccine. The chain combines TRBV12-3 or TRBV12-4 with TRBJ2-7, with 14 bases that match TRBD2. This specimen was CD4+ T cells from blood, cultured in vitro, taken after SARS-CoV-2 vaccination. The CDR3 DNA sequence: TGTGCCAGCAGTTTAACCGGGACTAGCGGGGGTTCCTCCTACGAGCAGTACTTC. Translated: CASSLTGTSGGSSYEQYF.